The 24 T cell receptor beta chains presented below share a single source sample, sequenced in a study of T cells in women clearing cervical HPV infection. Libraries were prepared by immunoSEQ multiplex PCR; TCRdb keeps only in-frame clonotypes and omits some of them. The listing records 30,000 to 35,000 clones. The specimen was blood buffy coat. These receptors were collected from a woman between 18 and 75 years old with a cervical HPV16 infection that either progressed to CIN3+ or cleared (not recorded which).

Worth noting for this clone: The CDR3 end falls 3 residues outside the read, so it is completed with the germline J gene. The rearrangement uses TRBV7-3 and TRBJ2-3, with 8 bases identical to TRBD2. The junction had 5 bases not matched to a gene; V was cut back by 2 bases and J by 1 base. The CDR3 has 16 residues. CDR1 and CDR2 (germline): SGHTA, FQGTGA. The CDR3 loop reads CASSLGSGSGTDTQYF. The DNA read from the CDR3 is TGTGCCAGCAGCTTAGGCAGCGGGAGTGGCACAGATACG.

A remark on this clone: The read finishes 3 residues shy of the CDR3 end, and the germline J gene is used to complete it. J is TRBJ2-1 and V is TRBV18; the D is unclear. The V end was cut by 2 bases, the J end by 0 bases, with 11 bases between. CDR3 length equals 16 residues. The germline V gene encodes CDR1 KGHSH and CDR2 LQKENI. CDR3 DNA (partial): TGTGCCAGCTCACCAAATGCGGAGTCCTCCTACAATGAG. This gives the protein CASSPNAESSYNE. The entire CDR3 is CASSPNAESSYNEQFF.

For this clone: The read stops 3 residues short of the end of the CDR3; the missing end is completed from the germline J gene. This chain links TRBV5-6 with TRBJ2-5; 8 nucleotides agree with TRBD2. V shed 4 bases, J shed 0 bases, and the junction held 5 bases outside the gene matches. The CDR3 loop spans 15 amino acids. Germline assignment: CDR1 SGHDT and CDR2 YYEEEE. The CDR3 here is CASSREREYQETQYF. The part of the CDR3 DNA that was read is TGTGCCAGCAGCCGGGAGCGGGAGTACCAAGAGACC.

The sequenced CDR3 bases are TGTGCCAGCTCACCGGGACAGCTTGGATACGAG. This translates into CASSPGQLGYE. The entire CDR3 protein is CASSPGQLGYEQYF. The chain joins TRBV18 to TRBJ2-7; 7 nucleotides align to TRBD1. With the read ending 3 residues before the CDR3 end, the germline J gene is used to fill in that end. V dropped 3 bases and J dropped 4; count of bases not matched to a gene: 6. The CDR3 spans 14 residues. CDR1 and CDR2 (germline): KGHSH, LQKENI.

CDR3 protein: CASSSRTSGLYNEQFF. CDR3 DNA, as far as it was read: TGCGCCAGCAGCTCCCGGACTAGCGGACTTTACAATGAG. The chain is built from TRBV5-1 and TRBJ2-1, with TRBD2 matching 10 bases. The read gets to within 3 residues of the CDR3 end, and the germline J gene fills in the rest. Trimming at V came to 3 bases and at J to 4 bases, leaving 7 bases not matched to a gene. There are 16 residues in the CDR3. Germline assignment: CDR1 SGHRS and CDR2 YFSETQ.

CDR3: CASSTGPYEQYF. CDR3 DNA, as far as it was read: TGTGCCAGCAGTACAGGGCCCTACGAG. The rearrangement uses TRBV2 and TRBJ2-7; D is perhaps TRBD1 (6 bases). The read terminates 3 residues ahead of where the CDR3 ends, so the germline J gene completes it. The V end lost 5 bases, the J end lost 2 bases, and 7 bases lay between the germline ends. There are 12 residues in the CDR3. The germline CDR1 and CDR2 sequences are SNHLY and FYNNEI.

Of note for this clone: The read ends 3 residues shy of where the CDR3 ends; the end is completed using the germline J gene. The chain combines TRBV20-1 with TRBJ2-7, with D perhaps matching TRBD2 (6 bases). The V gene's germline CDR1 is DFQATT and CDR2 SNEGSKA (reference sequence). Deletions cut 3 bases from V and 3 bases from J, with 12 bases between. There are 13 residues in the CDR3. Partial CDR3 DNA: TGCAGTGCTAGTCGCGGGGCGTACTACGAG. Its protein product is CSASRGAYYE. The entire CDR3 reads CSASRGAYYEQYF.

Worth noting for this clone: The observed sequence ends 3 residues before the CDR3 terminus, with the missing tail filled in from the germline J gene. The chain carries TRBV29-1 and TRBJ2-5, with 9 bases that match TRBD2. This CDR3 has 14 residues. With 4 bases clipped from V and 2 bases from J, the junction kept 5 bases outside the gene matches. Germline V gives CDR1 SQVTM, CDR2 ANQGSEA. The CDR3 loop is CSVATSGPQETQYF. The CDR3 bases that were read are TGCAGCGTTGCGACTAGCGGTCCTCAAGAGACC.

Concerning this clone itself: The CDR3 end lies 3 residues beyond the end of the read and is filled in from the germline J gene. V usage is TRBV2 and J usage is TRBJ2-5; D gene uncertain. Germline V gives CDR1 SNHLY, CDR2 FYNNEI. V was shortened by 4 bases and J by 2 bases, with 11 bases between the two germline ends. This CDR3 region has 14 residues. The CDR3 sequence is CASSVRHRQETQYF. The sequenced part of the CDR3 DNA is TGTGCCAGCAGTGTGAGGCACAGACAAGAGACC. Filled out from reference TRBV2 and TRBJ2-5, the complete variable domain reads EPEVTQTPSHQVTQMGQEVILRCVPISNHLYFYWYRQILGQKVEFLVSFYNNEISEKSEIFDDQFSVERPDGSNFTLKIRSTKLEDSAMYFCASSVRHRQETQYFGPGTRLLVL.

A note on this clone: The CDR3 end is not reached by the read, which stops 3 residues before it; the germline J gene fills it in. The V call is TRBV5-6, the J call TRBJ2-3, with D possibly being TRBD2 (5 bases). This CDR3 has 13 amino acids. Germline V gene lookup returns CDR1 SGHDT and CDR2 YYEEEE. CDR3 bases read: TGTGCCAGCAGCTTGAGGAACGGGGAGACG. It translates to CASSLRNGET. The entire CDR3 protein reads CASSLRNGETQYF.

As to this clone: The CDR3 is cut off 3 residues early in the read; its end comes from the germline J gene. The V gene is TRBV18, the J gene TRBJ2-3; D is ambiguous. V lost 3 bases, J lost 6 bases, and 7 bases lay in between. Germline CDR1 is KGHSH and CDR2 is LQKENI. This CDR3 is 12 amino acids long. CDR3 loop: CASSPAGDTQYF. The DNA read from the CDR3 is TGTGCCAGCTCACCCGCCGGGGATACG. The whole variable domain, filled in from reference TRBV18 and TRBJ2-3, reads NAGVMQNPRHLVRRRGQEARLRCSPMKGHSHVYWYRQLPEEGLKFMVYLQKENIIDESGMPKERFSAEFPKEGPSILRIQQVVRGDSAAYFCASSPAGDTQYFGPGTRLTVL.

Worth noting for this clone: The read gets to within 3 residues of the CDR3 end, and the germline J gene fills in the rest. This chain links TRBV28 with TRBJ2-7; D not certain. Germline V gene data show CDR1 as MDHEN and CDR2 as SYDVKM. The CDR3 covers 15 residues. Trimming removed 2 bases from V and 3 bases from J, with 14 bases in between. The DNA read from the CDR3 is TGTGCCAGCAGTTTACCGTCCAAATCACTCTACGAG. Translating it yields CASSLPSKSLYE. Given in full, the CDR3 is CASSLPSKSLYEQYF.

In regard to this clone: The read halts 3 residues ahead of the CDR3 end, with the missing end drawn from the germline J gene. The chain combines TRBV7-9 with TRBJ1-5, with D possibly being TRBD1 (5 bases). V was clipped by 2 bases and J by 5 bases, with 13 bases between them. Germline lookup yields CDR1 SEHNR and CDR2 FQNEAQ (reference sequence). This CDR3 is 15 amino acids long. The CDR3: CASSLSGQGYQPQHF. The CDR3 DNA, read in part, is TGTGCCAGCAGCTTAAGTGGTCAGGGCTATCAGCCC.

As for this clone: The CDR3 end falls 3 residues outside the read, so it is completed with the germline J gene. J is TRBJ2-3 and V is TRBV9; the D is unclear. V lost 0 bases, J lost 1 base, and 6 bases lay in between. The CDR3 extends over 14 amino acids. The germline V gene encodes CDR1 SGDLS and CDR2 YYNGEE. The CDR3 region is CASSVGPGTDTQYF. The CDR3 bases that were read are TGTGCCAGCAGCGTAGGCCCGGGCACAGATACG.

Worth noting for this clone: Coverage ceases 3 residues before the CDR3 finishes, and the germline J gene fills in the end. This chain links TRBV29-1 with TRBJ1-2, with TRBD1 matching 9 bases. V lost 4 bases, J lost 4 bases, and 7 bases stayed unmatched. The CDR3 loop spans 14 amino acids. Per germline, CDR1 SQVTM and CDR2 ANQGSEA. This CDR3 reads CSVVQGAAVYGYTF. The sequenced part of the CDR3 DNA is TGCAGCGTTGTACAGGGGGCGGCGGTCTATGGC.

To note about this clone: Read data end 3 residues before the CDR3 end; the end is taken from the germline J gene. The V and J genes are TRBV29-1 and TRBJ1-1, with D maybe TRBD1 (5 bases). Between the trimmed V and J ends, which lost 0 bases and 3 bases, there was a span of 14 bases. The germline V gene has CDR1 SQVTM and CDR2 ANQGSEA. The CDR3 loop spans 15 amino acids. The CDR3 sequence is CSVEDTDAGDTEAFF. The CDR3 DNA, read in part, is TGCAGCGTTGAAGATACAGATGCGGGGGACACTGAA.

With respect to this clone: The read terminates 3 residues ahead of where the CDR3 ends, so the germline J gene completes it. V and J are TRBV2 and TRBJ2-3; perhaps TRBD1 as D (7 bases). The CDR3 runs to 16 residues. Germline V gene lookup returns CDR1 SNHLY and CDR2 FYNNEI. The DNA read from the CDR3 is TGTGCCAGCTTCCTAATGGCCGGAGGGGGCCAAGAGACG. Its protein product is CASFLMAGGGQET. The full CDR3 sequence reads CASFLMAGGGQETQYF.

A remark on this clone: The CDR3 extends 3 residues past the end of the read, so its final part is completed from the germline J gene. The chain carries TRBV29-1 and TRBJ2-7; D possibly corresponds to TRBD1 (6 bases). Germline CDR1 and CDR2: SQVTM and ANQGSEA. The CDR3 spans 14 residues. The germline V and J ends were trimmed by 4 bases and 3 bases, with 16 bases remaining between them. The CDR3 bases that were read are TGCAGCGTTGGGGGTAGTACAGGGTTCTACGAG. Translated, it gives CSVGGSTGFYE. The full CDR3 protein reads CSVGGSTGFYEQYF.

To note about this clone: With the read ending 3 residues before the CDR3 end, the germline J gene is used to fill in that end. Additional DNA sequences in this sample encode the identical CDR3. The chain couples TRBV7-9 to TRBJ1-3, with TRBD1 matching over 7 bases. J gave up 3 bases and V 2 bases, and 4 bases lay outside the gene matches. Germline V gives CDR1 SEHNR, CDR2 FQNEAQ (reference sequence). CDR3 length: 15 residues. Incomplete CDR3 DNA: TGTGCCAGCAGCTTATCCACAGGGGATGGAAACACC. The encoded protein is CASSLSTGDGNT. The full CDR3 is CASSLSTGDGNTIYF. Based on the CDR3 plus reference TRBV7-9 and TRBJ1-3, the full variable domain is DTGVSQNPRHKITKRGQNVTFRCDPISEHNRLYWYRQTLGQGPEFLTYFQNEAQLEKSRLLSDRFSAERPKGSFSTLEIQRTEQGDSAMYLCASSLSTGDGNTIYFGEGSWLTVV.

On this clone: Read coverage stops 3 residues before the CDR3 terminus; the germline J gene supplies the remainder. The genes are TRBV5-6 and TRBJ2-5, with D perhaps TRBD2 (5 bases). Germline CDR1 reads SGHDT; CDR2 reads YYEEEE. The CDR3 runs 15 residues. V dropped 4 bases and J dropped 2 bases, with 15 bases sitting between them. The DNA read from the CDR3 is TGTGCCAGCAGCCTCCGAGTCGACTATCAAGAGACC. Translation: CASSLRVDYQET. The CDR3 in full is CASSLRVDYQETQYF.

CDR3 amino acids: CSVVLETQYF. The sequenced CDR3 bases are TGCAGCGTTGTATTAGAGACC. The chain is built from TRBV29-1 and TRBJ2-5; D gene uncertain. Read sequence stops 3 residues before the CDR3 end, and the germline J gene provides the missing end. This CDR3 contains 10 residues. V was clipped by 4 bases and J by 4 bases, with 4 bases between them. The germline CDR1 and CDR2 sequences are SQVTM and ANQGSEA.

As for this clone: The CDR3 is cut off 3 residues early in the read; its end comes from the germline J gene. The chain uses TRBV10-2 and TRBJ2-1, with D unresolved. CDR3 length equals 11 residues. Germline CDR1 reads WSHSY; CDR2 reads SAAADI. Deletions cut 2 bases from V and 7 bases from J, with 3 bases between. CDR3 residues: CASSEQNEQFF. Partial CDR3 DNA: TGCGCCAGCAGTGAGCAGAATGAG.

A note on this clone: The read stops 3 residues short of the end of the CDR3; the missing end is completed from the germline J gene. The rearrangement links TRBV5-6 to TRBJ2-3; maybe TRBD2 (5 bases). The germline V gene encodes CDR1 SGHDT and CDR2 YYEEEE. Trimming shortened V by 4 bases and J by 5 bases, and 14 bases separated the two germline ends. This CDR3 comprises 14 residues. The CDR3 loop is CASSPRTLRDTQYF. CDR3 bases read: TGTGCCAGCAGCCCCCGGACTCTACGAGATACG.

Note on this clone: The CDR3 end lies 3 residues beyond the end of the read and is filled in from the germline J gene. The chain joins TRBV19 to TRBJ1-5, with TRBD1 identical over 12 bases. Germline assignment: CDR1 LNHDA and CDR2 SQIVND (reference sequence). The CDR3 has 18 residues. J lost 3 bases, V lost 0 bases, and 6 bases had no gene match. CDR3 bases read: TGTGCCAGTAGTATAGATAAAGGGACAGGGGGCTCCAATCAGCCC. Its translation: CASSIDKGTGGSNQP. The CDR3 reads in full as CASSIDKGTGGSNQPQHF.